This T cell receptor beta chain emerged from a study of cytomegalovirus exposure and HLA in healthy donors. Generated by immunoSEQ multiplex PCR, the TCRdb table keeps only in-frame clones and is missing some. The table includes some 340,000 clones, roughly 90% detected once. Study conclusions and caveats: Specificity for CMV antigens was confirmed in vitro for a few of the CMV-associated chains.

Losses at the gene ends were 6 bases for V and 7 bases for J; bases not matched to a gene: 8. The CDR3 spans 14 residues. Germline assignment: CDR1 MNHEY and CDR2 SVGAGI. To note about this clone: The antigen is not known.

The receptor was isolated from a woman between 25 and 40 years old in good health and CMV-seropositive. The sequencing input was PBMCs. The V and J genes are TRBV6-5 and TRBJ2-1; 8 positions match TRBD2. CDR3 DNA: TGTGCCAGCAGCCCCGAGCGGGGGAGGAATGAGCAGTTCTTC. This encodes CASSPERGRNEQFF.